This TCR beta chain was captured in a study of blood T cell repertoires in COVID-19 (dated by TCRdb to 2020 to 2021). For the study in its entirety: Collaborator samples came from the United States, Italy and Spain and covered acute and convalescent phases of COVID-19. The material from the prospective study consisted of cDNA or gDNA derived from T cells, B-cell-depleted T cells, or PBMCs. The dataset comprised deeply sampled blood TCRbeta repertoires from subjects exposed to, actively infected with, or recovered from COVID-19. The repertoires were made available in a free public database intended to serve as a resource for research on the immune response to SARS-CoV-2. The samples were drawn from the first 160 participants of the ongoing ImmuneRACE study and from some 1,300 subjects provided by 6 global collaborators. A de-identified subject ID, COVID-19 status, age in years and sex were almost always included in the sample metadata. HLA class I and class II types, where available, came from metadata supplied by the sample provider rather than from assay-based typing.

Points on this clone: Its specific antigen is unknown. Per-nucleotide qualities are absent, and no much larger clonotype sits a single base away.

The germline V gene (reference sequence) provides CDR1 LNHDA and CDR2 SQIVND. The CDR3 sequence holds 13 residues, the cysteine and phenylalanine included. Of all the DNA, just the CDR3 is kept, 39 bases in frame from base 1. Trimming removed 0 bases from V and 8 bases from J, leaving 10 bases between the germline ends. Whole blood was collected in K2EDTA tubes by collaborating institutions according to the institutions' own protocols. For TCRbeta analysis, collaborator samples were shipped as frozen whole blood, as isolated PBMCs, or as DNA extracted from either sample type. Overall study outcomes, separate from this receptor: The amount of clinical and demographic metadata varied by source and participant and was provided uncurated.

The immunoSEQ Assay, a bias-controlled multiplex PCR, was used to amplify TCRbeta CDR3 regions from genomic DNA. Concerning the study's data processing: The number of nucleated cells in each sample was estimated by amplification of reference gene primers within the assay. To quantify the absolute abundance of each unique TCRbeta CDR3 rearrangement, sequence reads were collapsed and filtered. For each sample, productive Simpson clonality was calculated as the square root of Simpson's diversity index across productive rearrangements. Drawn from immuneACCESS, this table holds only the in-frame rearrangements with V and J called that TCRdb kept. Clones are partly lost; checked studies trace under half to an unresolved V gene and leave the rest unexplained. From that table come the V and J calls and clone size; the DNA was used to work out D and trimming. This sample lists about 130,000 clones; around four fifths were detected once. The ten largest clones add up to around 5.5% of the sample.

This sequence was found in a man aged 55 to 70 with acute or convalescent COVID-19. The V and J segments used are TRBV19 and TRBJ1-2; too little of a D gene remains to name it. The sample consisted of peripheral blood. The nucleotide sequence is given as TGTGCCAGTAGTATAGACTTAGAGGGAGGCTACACCTTC. This encodes CASSIDLEGGYTF.